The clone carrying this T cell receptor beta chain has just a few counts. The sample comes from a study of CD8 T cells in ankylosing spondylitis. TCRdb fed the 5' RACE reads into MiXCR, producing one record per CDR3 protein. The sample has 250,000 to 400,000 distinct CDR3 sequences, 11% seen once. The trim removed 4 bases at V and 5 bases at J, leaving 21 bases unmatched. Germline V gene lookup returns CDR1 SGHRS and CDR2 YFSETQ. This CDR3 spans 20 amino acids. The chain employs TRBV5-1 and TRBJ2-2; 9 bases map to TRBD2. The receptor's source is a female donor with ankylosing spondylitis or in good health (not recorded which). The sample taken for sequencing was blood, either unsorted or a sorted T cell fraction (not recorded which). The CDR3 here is CASSQGRASGTSKLTGELFF. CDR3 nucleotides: TGCGCCAGCAGCCAGGGCCGCGCCTCTGGGACTAGCAAGTTAACCGGGGAGCTGTTTTTT.